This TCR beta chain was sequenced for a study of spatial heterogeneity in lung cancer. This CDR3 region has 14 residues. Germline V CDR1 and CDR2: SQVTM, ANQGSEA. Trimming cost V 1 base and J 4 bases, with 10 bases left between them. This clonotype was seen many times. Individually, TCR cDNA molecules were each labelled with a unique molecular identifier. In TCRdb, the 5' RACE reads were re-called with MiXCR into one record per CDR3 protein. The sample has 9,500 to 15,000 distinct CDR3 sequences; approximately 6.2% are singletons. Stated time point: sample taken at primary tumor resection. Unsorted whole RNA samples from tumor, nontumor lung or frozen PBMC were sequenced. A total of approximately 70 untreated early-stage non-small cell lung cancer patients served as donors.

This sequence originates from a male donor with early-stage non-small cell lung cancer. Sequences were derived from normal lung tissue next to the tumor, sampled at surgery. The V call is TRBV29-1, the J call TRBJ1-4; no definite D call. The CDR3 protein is CSVEGTADNEKLFF. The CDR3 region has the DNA TGCAGCGTTGAAGGTACAGCAGATAATGAAAAACTGTTTTTT.